This TCR beta chain stems from a study of blood T cell repertoires in COVID-19. On the study more broadly: PBMCs, B-cell-depleted T cells, or T cells were the source of the cDNA or gDNA that made up the material.

Participants were aged about 18 to 89 years from about two dozen US areas. Per the original methods: From reference gene primer amplification, estimates of nucleated cell counts were derived. Only in-frame clones appear in the TCRdb table, and some are missing; sequencing was by immunoSEQ multiplex PCR. That table furnishes V, J and clone size, whereas the DNA furnished D and trimming. The profile shows about 310,000 clones, 89% of them singletons. The sequence was collected from a woman aged 40 to 50 who had recovered from COVID-19. What was sequenced was PBMCs or T cells enriched from blood (not recorded which).

CDR3 region: CASRGQVYTGELFF. The CDR3 DNA reads TGTGCCAGCAGAGGACAGGTGTACACCGGGGAGCTGTTTTTT. J is TRBJ2-2 and V is TRBV28; 7 nucleotides agree with TRBD1. J was trimmed by 3 bases and V by 6 bases; bases with no gene match: 4. Germline CDR1 MDHEN, CDR2 SYDVKM. The CDR3 covers 14 residues. The complete variable domain, with remaining parts taken from reference TRBV28 and TRBJ2-2, reads DVKVTQSSRYLVKRTGEKVFLECVQDMDHENMFWYRQDPGLGLRLIYFSYDVKMKEKGDIPEGYSVSREKKERFSLILESASTNQTSMYLCASRGQVYTGELFFGEGSRLTVL.